What follows are 25 T cell receptor beta chains derived from one specimen sequenced in a study of cytomegalovirus exposure and HLA in healthy donors. The PCR contained 60 Vbeta and 13 Jbeta primers. Sequencing used immunoSEQ multiplex PCR; TCRdb keeps in-frame clones, though not all of them. The sample carries about 120,000 clones, about four fifths recorded once. The sequenced sample was PBMCs. Receptors were obtained from a female donor in good health and CMV-seropositive.

The rearrangement links TRBV7-9 to TRBJ2-5; 7 bases are shared with TRBD1. CDR1 is SEHNR, CDR2 FQNEAQ, per germline (reference sequence). J gave up 5 bases and V 5 bases, and 8 bases lay outside the gene matches. This CDR3 has 14 residues. The CDR3 nucleotides read TGTGCCAGCAGCCCTGGACAGGCCGCGGAGACCCAGTACTTC. It specifies CASSPGQAAETQYF.

The chain combines TRBV25-1 with TRBJ1-2; possibly TRBD1 for D (5 bases). Deletions cut 1 base from V and 2 bases from J, with 5 bases between. The CDR3 runs to 13 residues. Looked up from germline, CDR1 is MGHDK and CDR2 is SYGVNS. The CDR3, as DNA: TGTGCCAGCAGTGAATCAGGGAACTATGGCTACACCTTC. It specifies CASSESGNYGYTF.

This chain links TRBV30 with TRBJ1-2, with D perhaps matching TRBD1 (6 bases). CDR1 is GTSNPN and CDR2 is SVGIG in the germline V gene (reference sequence). The CDR3 extends over 13 amino acids. The chain's CDR3 is CALESARGIGYTF. In nucleotides, the CDR3 is TGTGCACTGGAGTCCGCCAGGGGAATTGGCTACACCTTC.

This rearrangement joins TRBV27 to TRBJ1-1, with 8 bases aligning to TRBD1. The V gene end was trimmed by 6 bases and the J gene end by 4 bases; junction bases not matched to a gene: 4. This CDR3 spans 13 amino acids. Germline assignment: CDR1 MNHEY and CDR2 SMNVEV (reference sequence). CDR3 nucleotide sequence: TGTGCCAGCAGGGACAGGGAGGGCACTGAAGCTTTCTTT. Translated, it gives CASRDREGTEAFF.

The chain employs TRBV19 and TRBJ1-5; 9 bases fit TRBD1. J was trimmed by 6 bases and V by 8 bases; bases with no gene match: 5. This CDR3 region has 13 residues. Germline CDR1 LNHDA, CDR2 SQIVND (reference sequence). CDR3 region: CASEDRGGQPQHF. In DNA form, the CDR3 reads TGTGCCAGTGAGGACAGGGGAGGTCAGCCCCAGCATTTT. The variable domain in full, with the rest retrieved from reference TRBV19 and TRBJ1-5, is DGGITQSPKYLFRKEGQNVTLSCEQNLNHDAMYWYRQDPGQGLRLIYYSQIVNDFQKGDIAEGYSVSREKKESFPLTVTSAQKNPTAFYLCASEDRGGQPQHFGDGTRLSIL.

The genes are TRBV29-1 and TRBJ2-3; 11 nucleotides line up with TRBD2. The trim removed 5 bases at V and 2 bases at J, leaving 6 bases unmatched. The germline CDR1 and CDR2 sequences are SQVTM and ANQGSEA. CDR3 length: 15 residues. Here the CDR3 DNA reads TGCAGCGTTTCCCATAGCGGGGGGGCCACAGATACGCAGTATTTT. It encodes CSVSHSGGATDTQYF.

This sequence joins TRBV7-9 and TRBJ2-7; 10 bases fit TRBD2. The germline V gene encodes CDR1 SEHNR and CDR2 FQNEAQ (reference sequence). V lost 1 base and J lost 0; bases outside the gene matches: 6. CDR3 length: 17 residues. CDR3 nucleotide sequence: TGTGCCAGCAGCTTAGGACTAGCGGGCCTGAGCTCCTACGAGCAGTACTTC. Translated: CASSLGLAGLSSYEQYF. The entire variable domain, with the rest obtained from reference TRBV7-9 and TRBJ2-7, is as follows: DTGVSQNPRHKITKRGQNVTFRCDPISEHNRLYWYRQTLGQGPEFLTYFQNEAQLEKSRLLSDRFSAERPKGSFSTLEIQRTEQGDSAMYLCASSLGLAGLSSYEQYFGPGTRLTVT.

The chain couples TRBV18 to TRBJ1-2, with 7 bases identical to TRBD1. Per the germline V gene, CDR1 is KGHSH and CDR2 is LQKENI. The CDR3 contains 15 residues. The ends lost 5 bases at V and 8 bases at J; junction bases unmatched: 14. The CDR3 region is CASSSSDRPPWGYTF. Written as DNA, the CDR3 is TGTGCCAGCTCATCATCGGACAGGCCGCCGTGGGGCTACACCTTC. The full variable domain, its missing parts supplied by reference TRBV18 and TRBJ1-2, is NAGVMQNPRHLVRRRGQEARLRCSPMKGHSHVYWYRQLPEEGLKFMVYLQKENIIDESGMPKERFSAEFPKEGPSILRIQQVVRGDSAAYFCASSSSDRPPWGYTFGSGTRLTVV.

The chain combines TRBV28 with TRBJ2-7; TRBD1 is a possible D gene (6 bases). Per germline, CDR1 MDHEN and CDR2 SYDVKM. V lost 5 bases, J lost 0 bases, and 14 bases lay in between. This CDR3 has 15 amino acids. The CDR3 DNA reads as TGTGCCAGCAGTCGGATACAGGGAGCCTCCTACGAGCAGTACTTC. This gives the protein CASSRIQGASYEQYF.

As regards this clone: The junction departs from germline at one end; a sequencing error may be responsible. The sample contains more than one DNA sequence encoding this CDR3. This chain links TRBV7-2 with TRBJ2-7, with 9 bases identical to TRBD2. Germline V CDR1 and CDR2: SGHTA, FQGNSA. The CDR3 runs to 14 residues. DNA for the CDR3: TGCGCCAGCAGCCGTGGGACTAGCAGCCACGAGCAGTACTTC. Its translation: CASSRGTSSHEQYF.

The chain recombines TRBV2 with TRBJ1-3; D is undetermined. This CDR3 spans 12 amino acids. Between the trimmed V and J ends, which lost 8 bases and 4 bases, there was a span of 9 bases. Germline lookup yields CDR1 SNHLY and CDR2 FYNNEI. CDR3 in amino acids: CASRGVGNTIYF. CDR3 coding DNA: TGTGCCAGCCGTGGAGTAGGAAACACCATATATTTT.

This clone was seen a handful of times. V gene TRBV18 combines with J gene TRBJ1-4; 7 bases are a match to TRBD1. The germline V gene encodes CDR1 KGHSH and CDR2 LQKENI. The CDR3 sequence is 14 residues long. The V and J ends lost 3 bases and 4 bases, in that order; junction bases with no gene match: 2. CDR3 sequence (DNA): TGTGCCAGCTCACCGGGACAGCGTAATGAAAAACTGTTTTTT. Protein: CASSPGQRNEKLFF.

The chain employs TRBV25-1 and TRBJ1-3; D is ambiguous. V lost 2 bases, J lost 0 bases, and 8 bases lay in between. The CDR3 has 15 residues. Germline CDR1 reads MGHDK; CDR2 reads SYGVNS. CDR3 nucleotides: TGTGCCAGCAGTGAACCGGGTTCCTCTGGAAACACCATATATTTT. The encoded protein is CASSEPGSSGNTIYF.

V is TRBV5-4 and J is TRBJ2-1, with TRBD2 matching over 16 bases. Germline V gene lookup returns CDR1 SGHNT and CDR2 YYREEE (reference sequence). The V segment lost 3 bases and the J segment 7 bases; nucleotides outside the gene matches: 7. The CDR3 loop spans 17 amino acids. The CDR3 here is CASSSGGTSGGANEQFF. For the CDR3, the DNA is TGTGCCAGCAGCTCTGGGGGGACTAGCGGGGGGGCGAATGAGCAGTTCTTC.

The chain recombines TRBV5-6 with TRBJ2-2; tentatively, D is TRBD1 (6 bases). From germline, CDR1 is SGHDT and CDR2 YYEEEE. The CDR3 runs 16 residues. Trimming pared 4 bases from V and 0 bases from J, leaving 13 bases between. The CDR3 loop reads CASSRTALTNTGELFF. CDR3 DNA: TGTGCCAGCAGCCGGACAGCTTTGACGAACACCGGGGAGCTGTTTTTT.

The gene calls are TRBV19 and TRBJ1-1; D might be TRBD1 (5 bases). From germline, CDR1 is LNHDA and CDR2 SQIVND (reference sequence). The CDR3 is 14 amino acids. Trimming left V 3 bases short and J 2 bases short, with 10 bases between. DNA of the CDR3: TGTGCCAGTAGTATGGGGGGACTAAACACTGAAGCTTTCTTT. It specifies CASSMGGLNTEAFF.

The gene calls are TRBV28 and TRBJ1-2, with D possibly matching TRBD1 (5 bases). Germline values: CDR1 MDHEN, CDR2 SYDVKM. The CDR3 is made up of 17 amino acids. V lost 6 bases, J lost 5 bases, and 25 bases lay in between. The chain's CDR3 is CASRGEEKNPLRYGYTF. DNA for the CDR3: TGTGCCAGCAGGGGGGAGGAGAAGAATCCTCTTAGGTATGGCTACACCTTC.

The rearrangement links TRBV27 to TRBJ1-5; perhaps TRBD1 as D (6 bases). V lost 5 bases to trimming and J lost 4 bases, with 18 bases between them. CDR3 length: 16 residues. The germline gives CDR1 MNHEY, CDR2 SMNVEV (reference sequence). The chain's CDR3 is CASSKYYRDKNQPQHF. The CDR3 DNA reads as TGTGCCAGCAGTAAATACTACCGGGACAAAAATCAGCCCCAGCATTTT.

The DNA for the CDR3 is TGTGCCAGCAGCAAGGGACTAGCCGCCCATGAGCAGTTCTTC. It translates to CASSKGLAAHEQFF. This chain connects TRBV7-9 to TRBJ2-1; the match to TRBD2 covers 9 bases. The CDR3 is 14 residues long. The ends lost 5 bases at V and 8 bases at J; junction bases unmatched: 7. Germline CDR1 reads SEHNR; CDR2 reads FQNEAQ (reference sequence).

The chain uses TRBV5-1 and TRBJ1-2; D may be TRBD1 (5 bases). V lost 0 bases and J lost 7, with 13 bases in between. Germline loops: CDR1 SGHRS, CDR2 YFSETQ. This CDR3 has 14 residues. The CDR3 here is CASSLEWGVGGYTF. DNA of the CDR3: TGCGCCAGCAGCTTGGAATGGGGGGTCGGTGGCTACACCTTC.

The V gene is TRBV6-4, the J gene TRBJ1-4, with 7 bases aligning to TRBD1. The V and J ends lost 3 bases and 5 bases, in that order; junction bases with no gene match: 9. Germline CDR1 MRHNA, CDR2 SNTAGT. The CDR3 totals 16 residues. The CDR3 region is CASSEDGGQMNEKLFF. CDR3 sequence (DNA): TGTGCCAGCAGTGAGGATGGGGGACAGATGAATGAAAAACTGTTTTTT.

The chain combines TRBV4-2 with TRBJ2-3, with a tentative D call TRBD2 (6 bases). V lost 3 bases and J 6 bases, leaving 16 bases between the germline ends. There are 15 residues in the CDR3. CDR1 and CDR2 from the germline V gene are LGHNA and YNFKEQ. Here the CDR3 DNA reads TGTGCCAGCAGCCACCAGGAGGGGAAGGGGGATACGCAGTATTTT. This encodes CASSHQEGKGDTQYF.

The genes are TRBV10-3 and TRBJ2-5, with TRBD1 identical over 10 bases. The CDR3 is 15 residues long. Germline-derived CDR1 and CDR2 are ENHRY and SYGVKD. V was pared by 2 bases and J by 4 bases, with 4 bases of the junction left unmatched. Written as DNA, the CDR3 is TGTGCCATCAGTGAGAACCGGGACAGGGGAGAGACCCAGTACTTC. Translated: CAISENRDRGETQYF.

The rearrangement links TRBV27 to TRBJ2-2; a possible D gene is TRBD1 (6 bases). The CDR3 totals 15 residues. With 7 bases removed from V and 0 bases from J, the gap between germline ends came to 12 bases. Looked up from germline, CDR1 is MNHEY and CDR2 is SMNVEV (reference sequence). CDR3 loop: CASTPGHPNTGELFF. CDR3 DNA: TGTGCCAGCACTCCGGGACACCCGAACACCGGGGAGCTGTTTTTT.

The gene calls are TRBV30 and TRBJ2-1; 8 positions match TRBD2. Germline V gene lookup returns CDR1 GTSNPN and CDR2 SVGIG (reference sequence). There are 15 residues in the CDR3. The V and J ends lost 3 bases and 1 base, in that order; junction bases with no gene match: 5. The DNA of the CDR3 is TGTGCCTGGAGCCTACGGGGGGGGTCCTACAATGAGCAGTTCTTC. Its protein is CAWSLRGGSYNEQFF.